These 2 T cell receptor beta chains were all obtained from the same sample, sequenced in a study of cytomegalovirus exposure and HLA in healthy donors. 60 Vbeta and 13 Jbeta primers were used in PCR. The table came from immunoSEQ multiplex PCR; TCRdb's copy has only in-frame clones and leaves some out. Of tens of thousands of clones in the sample, about two thirds were seen once. Sequencing input: PBMCs. These receptors originate from a woman aged 50 to 65 in good health and CMV-seropositive.

CDR3 region: CASSPPTSFEQFF. CDR3 nucleotide sequence: TGTGCCAGCTCACCCCCTACTAGCTTTGAGCAGTTCTTC. The chain carries TRBV18 and TRBJ2-1, with D tentatively TRBD2 (6 bases). Germline lookup yields CDR1 KGHSH and CDR2 LQKENI. V lost 3 bases and J 9 bases, leaving 12 bases between the germline ends. The CDR3 contains 13 residues.

V and J are TRBV5-8 and TRBJ1-4; 8 bases line up with TRBD1. J lost 2 bases, V lost 4 bases, and 7 bases had no gene match. Per the germline V gene, CDR1 is SGHTS and CDR2 is YDEGEE. The CDR3 runs to 16 residues. CDR3 DNA sequence: TGTGCCAGCAGCGACGGACAGGGAATCACTAATGAAAAACTGTTTTTT. Protein: CASSDGQGITNEKLFF.